The rows below give T cell receptor beta chains drawn from one sample of a study of CD8+ T cells in alopecia areata. The repertoire was sequenced with immunoSEQ multiplex PCR; TCRdb's copy has only in-frame clones and lacks some. This table has 130,000 to 150,000 clones, about 47% appearing once. The sequences come from CD4+ T cells sorted from blood, collected at week 0. These TCRs come from a human donor with alopecia areata. Each CDR3 is given with its conserved first and last residue. A D gene is named only where the DNA matches it firmly. Part of the rows lack a size; the others show once, few, many or a class for expanded clones.

clone size	V gene	D gene	J gene	CDR3 DNA	CDR3 protein
-	TRBV30	-	TRBJ2-6	TGTGCCTACCAAGGGGTCTCTGGGGCCAACGTCCTGACTTTC	CAYQGVSGANVLTF
few	TRBV29-1	-	TRBJ2-3	TGCAGCGTTGAGAGACTAACGAGCACAGATACGCAGTATTTT	CSVERLTSTDTQYF
-	TRBV10-3	-	TRBJ2-7	TGTGCCATCAGGGACAGCGCCTACGAGCAGTACTTC	CAIRDSAYEQYF
-	TRBV15	-	TRBJ2-6	TGTGCCACCAGCAGAGCTCGAGGGATGTTTGGGGCCAACGTCCTGACTTTC	CATSRARGMFGANVLTF
-	TRBV28	-	TRBJ1-5	TGTGCCAGCAGCCTCCTGAGAGGGGCAGGTCAGCCCCAGCATTTT	CASSLLRGAGQPQHF
few	TRBV7-9	-	TRBJ1-3	TGTGCCAGCACCCACGGCGGGGGCGCTGGAAACACCATATATTTT	CASTHGGGAGNTIYF
-	TRBV18	-	TRBJ2-7	TGTGCCAGCTCACCAGGCAGGGTTAGCATGCAAACGGTTGCGTACTTC	CASSPGRVSMQTVAYF
-	TRBV7-9	-	TRBJ1-5	TGTGCCAGCAGCAAAGGGTCAGGGTGGAATCAGCCCCAGCATTTT	CASSKGSGWNQPQHF
-	TRBV2	-	TRBJ1-2	TGTGCCAGCAGACAGGCAGCTAACTATGGCTACACCTTC	CASRQAANYGYTF
many	TRBV10-3	-	TRBJ2-5	TGTGCCATCAGTGATGCCAACCAAGAGACCCAGTACTTC	CAISDANQETQYF
few	TRBV7-2	-	TRBJ2-4	TGTGCCAGCAGCTTAGTGGACATTCAGTACTTC	CASSLVDIQYF
-	TRBV27	-	TRBJ1-2	TGTGCCAGCAGCGACTTTATTGGGTTTGGGAACTATGGCTACACCTTC	CASSDFIGFGNYGYTF
-	TRBV15	-	TRBJ2-2	TGTGCCACCAGCAGAGAGGGGCGATGGAACACCGGGGAGCTGTTTTTT	CATSREGRWNTGELFF
few	TRBV6-5	-	TRBJ1-1	TGTGCCAGCAGGTACAAACCAACGAACCCTGAAGCTTTCTTT	CASRYKPTNPEAFF
-	TRBV5-1	-	TRBJ2-7	TGCGCCAGCAGCTTAACAGTGACCTCCTACGAGCAGTACTTC	CASSLTVTSYEQYF
-	TRBV2	-	TRBJ2-2	TGTGCCAGCAGTGTCTGGACCTCGGGGGAGCTGTTTTTT	CASSVWTSGELFF
-	TRBV5-1	TRBD2	TRBJ2-3	TGCGCCAGCAGCTTGGTCCCAGCGGGAGCAAGGACAGATACGCAGTATTTT	CASSLVPAGARTDTQYF
-	TRBV4-3	-	TRBJ1-2	TGCGCCAGCAGCCAAGCTCAGGAGAACTATGGCTACACCTTC	CASSQAQENYGYTF
-	TRBV18	TRBD1	TRBJ2-2	TGTGCCAGCTCACTGGACAGGACGAACACCGGGGAGCTGTTTTTT	CASSLDRTNTGELFF
few	TRBV4-3	-	TRBJ2-7	TGCGCCAGCAGCCAAGAAAGCGGAACGGCCCAGTACTTC	CASSQESGTAQYF
-	TRBV5-1	TRBD2	TRBJ2-3	TGCGCCAGCAGCTTGCCTAGCGGGAGCACAGATACGCAGTATTTT	CASSLPSGSTDTQYF
few	TRBV30	TRBD2	TRBJ2-3	TGTGCCCGGGCTAGCGGGGTCCAGGGGGATACGCAGTATTTT	CARASGVQGDTQYF
-	TRBV5-6	-	TRBJ2-5	TGTGCCAGCAGTAACCAAGAGACCCAGTACTTC	CASSNQETQYF
-	TRBV7-2	-	TRBJ2-2	TGTGCCAGCAGCCATGGACCCCACGGGGAGCTGTTTTTT	CASSHGPHGELFF
-	TRBV5-1	TRBD2	TRBJ2-1	TGCGCCAGCAGCTTCAACCTAGCGGGGACCTACAATGAGCAGTTCTTC	CASSFNLAGTYNEQFF
few	TRBV29-1	-	TRBJ2-3	TGCAGCGTTCGGTTTCGGTTGGGAGATACGCAGTATTTT	CSVRFRLGDTQYF
few	TRBV6-5	TRBD1	TRBJ2-7	TGTGCCAGCGCCAGGGGGCGCGAGCAGTACTTC	CASARGREQYF
-	TRBV29-1	-	TRBJ1-5	TGCAGCGCCGCTCGGGATAGCAATCAGCCCCAGCATTTT	CSAARDSNQPQHF
few	TRBV19	-	TRBJ1-2	TGTGCCAGTTTCCAGGACTACGGCTACACCTTC	CASFQDYGYTF
-	TRBV6-6	-	TRBJ2-5	TGTGCCAGCAGTTTTTTTCAAGAAGAGACCCAGTACTTC	CASSFFQEETQYF
-	TRBV5-1	TRBD1	TRBJ1-1	TGCGCCAGCAGCTCTGTACAGGGGCGGGGAACTGAAGCTTTCTTT	CASSSVQGRGTEAFF
few	TRBV13	-	TRBJ2-3	TGTGCCAGCAGCTTAGAAGTCCAACCGGGTACGCAGTATTTT	CASSLEVQPGTQYF
few	TRBV29-1	TRBD1	TRBJ2-3	TGCAGCGTTGGGACAGGGGTTCTCGATACGCAGTATTTT	CSVGTGVLDTQYF
few	TRBV23-1	-	TRBJ2-7	TGCGCCAGCAGTCAGAGTCCAAAGCGGGAGCAGTACTTC	CASSQSPKREQYF
-	TRBV4-1	-	TRBJ2-7	TGCGCCAGCAGCCAAGATTGGGGACTTCGGGGGTTCGAGCAGTACTTC	CASSQDWGLRGFEQYF
few	TRBV29-1	-	TRBJ2-7	TGCAGCGTTGAACTCCAGGTTGGAGCCGTCTACGAGCAGTACTTC	CSVELQVGAVYEQYF
-	TRBV15	-	TRBJ1-1	TGTGCCGGGGACGGGTGCCTCCTCGCTGAAGCTTTCTTT	CAGDGCLLAEAFF
few	TRBV28	TRBD2	TRBJ2-5	TGTGCCAGCGGTTCGGCTAGCGGGTTCCAAGAGACCCAGTACTTC	CASGSASGFQETQYF
few	TRBV19	-	TRBJ1-4	TGTGCCAGTAGTATCCGGGAAAAACTGTTTTTT	CASSIREKLFF
few	TRBV19	-	TRBJ2-5	TGTGCCAGTAGTATAAGCGTACAAGAGACCCAGTACTTC	CASSISVQETQYF
once	TRBV5-1	-	TRBJ2-7	TGCGCCAGCAGCTTGGCTGCAGAAACCTCCTACGAGCAGTACTTC	CASSLAAETSYEQYF
-	TRBV29-1	TRBD2	TRBJ2-1	TGCAGCGTAGAAGCGGGAGGGCCTCGCTCTGAGCAGTTCTTC	CSVEAGGPRSEQFF
-	TRBV30	TRBD2	TRBJ2-2	TGTGCCTGGAGGCGGACTAGCGGCACCGGGGAGCTGTTTTTT	CAWRRTSGTGELFF
-	TRBV7-2	-	TRBJ2-7	TGTGCCAGCAGCTTGCTGCGGGATATGGGCGAGCAGTACTTC	CASSLLRDMGEQYF
-	TRBV30	-	TRBJ1-2	TGTGCCTGGAGTGTATCGGGGAATGGCTACACCTTC	CAWSVSGNGYTF
-	TRBV30	TRBD2	TRBJ2-3	TGTGCCTGGACTCCCGGGGGGGCAGATACGCAGTATTTT	CAWTPGGADTQYF
-	TRBV25-1	TRBD2	TRBJ2-5	TGTGCCAGCAGTGATGGACTAGCGGGAACAGAGACCCAGTACTTC	CASSDGLAGTETQYF